Shown below are 20 T cell receptor beta chains from a single sample sequenced in a study of shared clonotypes between healthy human individuals. Some clones are missing from TCRdb's copy, which holds only in-frame ones; the method was immunoSEQ multiplex PCR. This table has under 1,100,000 clones, under 80% appearing once. Sequencing was performed on memory CD4+ T cells sorted from blood. Subset of the sample: CD45RA-negative fraction. All receptors derive from a man aged 18 to 35 in good health.

Only a few counts were recorded for this clone. This chain links TRBV9 with TRBJ2-1; tentative D call: TRBD2 (5 bases). V lost 2 bases and J lost 6, with 12 bases in between. Germline V lookup: CDR1 SGDLS, CDR2 YYNGEE. This CDR3 is 14 amino acids long. CDR3 loop: CASSVVEGLNEQFF. CDR3 nucleotide sequence: TGTGCCAGCAGCGTCGTTGAGGGTCTCAATGAGCAGTTCTTC.

This chain links TRBV12-5 with TRBJ2-7; 9 bases map to TRBD2. V lost 8 bases to trimming and J lost 3 bases; unmatched junction nucleotides: 5. CDR1 is LGHNT and CDR2 is FRNRAP in the germline V gene. The CDR3 covers 13 residues. The CDR3 loop is CASSASGVYEQYF. CDR3 bases: TGTGCTAGTTCGGCTAGCGGGGTCTACGAGCAGTACTTC.

This chain uses TRBV11-3 with TRBJ2-3, with D possibly being TRBD1 (6 bases). V was clipped by 8 bases and J by 3 bases, with 6 bases between them. The CDR3 runs 11 residues. The germline gives CDR1 SGHNT, CDR2 YENEEA. In nucleotides, the CDR3 is TGTGCCAGCGGGACAACAGATACGCAGTATTTT. Its translation is CASGTTDTQYF.

For the CDR3, the DNA is TGTGCCAGCAGCGTAGAAGAGGGGGGCGGCACAGATACGCAGTATTTT. Its protein product is CASSVEEGGGTDTQYF. This chain joins TRBV9 and TRBJ2-3; D tentatively fits TRBD1 or TRBD2 (6 bases each). Trimming removed 0 bases at V and 1 base at J, with 12 bases between. The CDR3 spans 16 residues. Germline V gives CDR1 SGDLS, CDR2 YYNGEE.

The rearrangement links TRBV9 to TRBJ2-1; 9 bases are a match to TRBD2. Germline values: CDR1 SGDLS, CDR2 YYNGEE. CDR3 size: 16 residues. With 0 bases clipped from V and 7 bases from J, the junction kept 8 bases outside the gene matches. The CDR3 is CASSVGGGRAGNEQFF. DNA of the CDR3: TGTGCCAGCAGCGTAGGTGGCGGGAGGGCCGGGAATGAGCAGTTCTTC. Based on the CDR3 plus reference TRBV9 and TRBJ2-1, the full variable domain is DSGVTQTPKHLITATGQRVTLRCSPRSGDLSVYWYQQSLDQGLQFLIQYYNGEERAKGNILERFSAQQFPDLHSELNLSSLELGDSALYFCASSVGGGRAGNEQFFGPGTRLTVL.

In the case of this clone: One junction end does not reproduce the germline sequence, and a read error may be involved. Other DNA sequences of this sample code for an identical CDR3. The chain links TRBV5-6 to TRBJ2-7, with D unresolved. The CDR3 runs 13 residues. Germline CDR1 is SGHDT and CDR2 is YYEEEE. CDR3 DNA: TGCGCCAGCAGCTTGTACAACTCCTACGAGCAGTACTTC. Its translation: CASSLYNSYEQYF.

Note on this clone: Possible read error: a much larger clone is one base away. This same CDR3 is encoded by further DNA sequences in the sample. The rearrangement uses TRBV11-2 and TRBJ1-6; D is unresolved. The CDR3 sequence is 15 residues long. Looked up from germline, CDR1 is SGHAT and CDR2 is FQNNGV. Trimming took off 2 bases at V and 1 base at J, with 6 bases between the two ends. The DNA for the CDR3 is TGTGCCAGCAGCTTATCTGGGTCCTATAATTCACCCCTCCACTTT. Translating it yields CASSLSGSYNSPLHF. Using reference TRBV11-2 and TRBJ1-6 for the parts outside the CDR3, the full variable domain is EAGVAQSPRYKIIEKRQSVAFWCNPISGHATLYWYQQILGQGPKLLIQFQNNGVVDDSQLPKDRFSAERLKGVDSTLKIQPAKLEDSAVYLCASSLSGSYNSPLHFGNGTRLTVT.

This clone has at least ten counts. The chain has TRBV4-1 and TRBJ2-1; the D gene is possibly TRBD1 (5 bases). Germline loops: CDR1 MGHRA, CDR2 YSYEKL. The CDR3 consists of 14 residues. V gave up 3 bases and J gave up 9 bases, with 15 bases separating them. The CDR3 DNA reads TGCGCCAGCAGCCACCCAGGGTGGGAAGGTGAGCAGTTCTTC. Protein sequence: CASSHPGWEGEQFF.

The rearrangement joins TRBV7-2 to TRBJ2-3; 8 bases line up with TRBD2. In germline, CDR1 is SGHTA, CDR2 FQGNSA. V gave up 5 bases and J gave up 2 bases; unmatched junction bases: 9. This CDR3 contains 16 residues. This CDR3 reads CASSPNGGRTTDTQYF. The CDR3 DNA follows: TGTGCCAGCAGCCCAAACGGCGGGAGGACCACAGATACGCAGTATTTT.

This clone showed up many times. The chain is built from TRBV7-9 and TRBJ2-1, with 7 nucleotides matching TRBD2. Losses at the gene ends were 5 bases for V and 4 bases for J; bases not matched to a gene: 20. The germline V gene has CDR1 SEHNR and CDR2 FQNEAQ (reference sequence). The CDR3 loop spans 19 amino acids. CDR3 DNA: TGTGCCAGCAGCCCATCCAACCATGGACTAGGTGGGAGGTACAATGAGCAGTTCTTC. Translation: CASSPSNHGLGGRYNEQFF.

The chain joins TRBV21-1 to TRBJ2-2; the table names TRBD1, a call not compared with the DNA. TRBV21-1 is a pseudogene locus. The CDR3 has 16 residues. The CDR3 DNA is TGTGCCAGCAGCCCGCGGGACAGGGGGTACCCCGGGGAGCTGTTTTTT. Translated: CASSPRDRGYPGELFF.

The genes are TRBV5-1 and TRBJ2-7, with 8 bases identical to TRBD2. Germline V lookup: CDR1 SGHRS, CDR2 YFSETQ. V was pared by 0 bases and J by 2 bases, with 4 bases of the junction left unmatched. There are 15 residues in the CDR3. In DNA, the CDR3 is TGCGCCAGCAGCTTGGACGCGGGGGGCCCCTACGAGCAGTACTTC. This gives the protein CASSLDAGGPYEQYF. Full variable domain (outside the CDR3, taken from reference TRBV5-1 and TRBJ2-7): KAGVTQTPRYLIKTRGQQVTLSCSPISGHRSVSWYQQTPGQGLQFLFEYFSETQRNKGNFPGRFSGRQFSNSRSEMNVSTLELGDSALYLCASSLDAGGPYEQYFGPGTRLTVT.

This chain links TRBV19 with TRBJ2-1; D could derive from TRBD1 or TRBD2 (5 bases each). V was pared by 3 bases and J by 6 bases, with 18 bases between. Germline V gene lookup returns CDR1 LNHDA and CDR2 SQIVND (reference sequence). The CDR3 runs to 16 residues. The CDR3 reads CASSISGALGVNEQFF. The CDR3 DNA follows: TGTGCCAGTAGTATTTCTGGGGCTCTGGGGGTCAATGAGCAGTTCTTC. The full variable domain, rest sourced from reference TRBV19 and TRBJ2-1, is DGGITQSPKYLFRKEGQNVTLSCEQNLNHDAMYWYRQDPGQGLRLIYYSQIVNDFQKGDIAEGYSVSREKKESFPLTVTSAQKNPTAFYLCASSISGALGVNEQFFGPGTRLTVL.

The J gene is TRBJ2-7, the V gene TRBV5-5; TRBD1 aligns across 8 bases. The length of the CDR3 is 15 residues. Germline trimming cut 1 base from V and 5 bases from J; bases unmatched to any gene: 8. The germline CDR1 and CDR2 sequences are SGHKS and YYEKEE (reference sequence). DNA for the CDR3: TGTGCCAGCAGCTTGTGGGCAGGGGGCGAGGACGAGCAGTACTTC. This gives the protein CASSLWAGGEDEQYF.

This chain links TRBV6-6 with TRBJ1-6, with D unresolved. This CDR3 is 13 amino acids long. Trimming removed 6 bases from V and 8 bases from J, with 11 bases in between. From germline, CDR1 is MNHNY and CDR2 SVGAGI (reference sequence). CDR3 coding DNA: TGTGCCAGCAGACAGCCGTTCGATTCACCCCTCCACTTT. Protein product: CASRQPFDSPLHF.

The chain carries TRBV5-1 and TRBJ2-3; TRBD2 aligns across 10 bases. CDR1 and CDR2 (germline): SGHRS, YFSETQ. The CDR3 extends over 15 amino acids. The trim removed 6 bases at V and 4 bases at J, leaving 8 bases unmatched. Written as DNA, the CDR3 is TGCGCCAGCACAGCGGGGGGGCCTGTCGCAGATACGCAGTATTTT. Its protein is CASTAGGPVADTQYF.

The chain has TRBV28 and TRBJ2-3, with 9 bases fitting TRBD2. The V segment lost 4 bases and the J segment 0 bases; nucleotides outside the gene matches: 17. The germline V gene encodes CDR1 MDHEN and CDR2 SYDVKM. The CDR3 is 20 amino acids. CDR3 residues: CASSSPERGAGVTSTDTQYF. The CDR3 DNA reads TGTGCCAGCAGTTCACCTGAGCGGGGGGCCGGGGTTACTAGCACAGATACGCAGTATTTT.

The rearrangement links TRBV29-1 to TRBJ1-3; a weak D match, TRBD1 (5 bases). The CDR3 consists of 11 residues. Germline V lookup: CDR1 SQVTM, CDR2 ANQGSEA. The germline V and J ends were trimmed by 6 bases and 4 bases, with 7 bases remaining between them. CDR3 sequence (DNA): TGCAGCGTCTGGGGGGGAAACACCATATATTTT. It encodes CSVWGGNTIYF.

This clone was recorded a few times. The rearrangement links TRBV5-5 to TRBJ2-2, with D perhaps TRBD2 (6 bases). Trimming left V 4 bases short and J 1 base short, with 20 bases between. This CDR3 is 18 amino acids long. Germline CDR1 reads SGHKS; CDR2 reads YYEKEE (reference sequence). The CDR3 region has the DNA TGTGCCAGCAGCCCGCGCCGGCGGGGAGGAGGGAACACCGGGGAGCTGTTTTTT. It yields the protein CASSPRRRGGGNTGELFF.

The chain couples TRBV27 to TRBJ2-1, with no clear D. Germline values: CDR1 MNHEY, CDR2 SMNVEV (reference sequence). The length of the CDR3 is 12 residues. The V end lost 1 base, the J end lost 14 bases, and 12 bases lay between the germline ends. The CDR3 region is CASSLLGSREFF. The CDR3 bases are TGTGCCAGCAGTTTATTGGGTAGTAGGGAGTTCTTC.